The source of this T cell receptor beta chain is a study of PD-L1 blockade in urothelial cancer. This CDR3 comprises 16 residues. The V end lost 4 bases, the J end lost 0 bases, and 15 bases lay between the germline ends. In germline, CDR1 is SGHNT, CDR2 YYREEE (reference sequence). TCRdb's table, derived via immunoSEQ multiplex PCR, lists solely in-frame clones and lacks some. The sample lists roughly 50,000 clones, roughly 87% occurring once. The TCR was taken from a man aged 55 to 70 with urothelial cancer. Sequencing was performed on PBMCs, taken around atezolizumab (anti-PD-L1) treatment. The V gene is TRBV5-4, the J gene TRBJ2-3; D is perhaps TRBD2 (5 bases). CDR3 protein: CASSKLDHSSTDTQYF. In DNA form, the CDR3 reads TGTGCCAGCAGCAAACTAGACCACTCTAGCACAGATACGCAGTATTTT.